This TCR beta chain originates from a study of blood T cells in healthy people across ages. Study-wide results and caveats: In these data, TCR beta diversity tracked strongly with naive T cell percentage. Long-lived donors exceeded aged donors in naive CD4+ cells and diversity.

Turning to this clonotype: Its matching antigen is unknown.

CDR1 SGHTA and CDR2 FQGNSA come from the germline V gene. Trimming cost V 5 bases and J 6 bases; bases outside gene matches: 14. The CDR3 length is 17 residues. PCR was performed a second time for about 6 to 12 cycles using a sample-barcoded 5' primer and a J-beta primer mix. MiXCR, applied by TCRdb to the 5' RACE reads, yields one record per CDR3 protein. The sample carries about 800,000 distinct CDR3 sequences, about three fifths recorded once. Sequencing input: blood. The rearrangement links TRBV7-2 to TRBJ2-1; TRBD2 matches 9 bases. The clonotype comes from a man aged 30-40 years in good health. The CDR3 loop reads CASSRTTIAGVVNEQFF. The CDR3 nucleotides are TGTGCCAGCAGCCGCACTACTATAGCGGGAGTGGTCAATGAGCAGTTCTTC.